The rows below give T cell receptor beta chains drawn from one sample of a study of technical replicates of blood from a few donors. TCRdb's copy holds only in-frame clones and misses some; the assay was immunoSEQ multiplex PCR. The sample lists about 62,000 clones, just under 90% seen once, with around 4.9% in the top ten. The sample comprised PBMCs. These receptor sequences come from a human donor in good health. Some clones in this sample may be carry-over from other donors' samples. Each CDR3 is given with its conserved first and last residue. The D gene is left open where the match is weak. Size tells how often a clone was seen (once, few, many) or the class of an expanded clone, and some rows leave it out.

cdr3_length,j_call,v_call,clone_size,d_call,cdr3_aa,cdr3_nt
14,TRBJ2-7,TRBV5-1,NA,NA,CASSIGQLSYEQYF,TGCGCCAGCAGCATCGGACAACTCTCCTACGAGCAGTACTTC
16,TRBJ1-6,TRBV30,NA,NA,CAWNREKSSYNSPLHF,TGTGCCTGGAACAGGGAGAAAAGCTCCTATAATTCACCCCTCCACTTT
14,TRBJ2-7,TRBV19,few,TRBD1,CASSRQGERYEQYF,TGTGCCAGTAGTAGACAGGGGGAGAGGTACGAGCAGTACTTC
15,TRBJ2-5,TRBV9,NA,TRBD2,CASSAAGLAWETQYF,TGTGCCAGCAGCGCCGCGGGACTAGCGTGGGAGACCCAGTACTTC
15,TRBJ2-1,TRBV19,once,TRBD1,CASRPDRGTGNEQFF,TGTGCCAGTAGGCCGGACAGGGGCACAGGTAATGAGCAGTTCTTC
16,TRBJ2-2,TRBV6-6,NA,TRBD2,CASSYPGTSGTGELFF,TGTGCCAGCAGTTACCCCGGGACTAGCGGTACCGGGGAGCTGTTTTTT
16,TRBJ2-2,TRBV14,NA,NA,CASSRRTATNTGELFF,TGTGCCAGCAGCCGCAGGACAGCCACAAACACCGGGGAGCTGTTTTTT
17,TRBJ2-7,TRBV4-2,NA,TRBD2,CASSQDGYLREGYEQYF,TGTGCCAGCAGCCAAGATGGTTACCTCCGGGAGGGCTACGAGCAGTACTTC
17,TRBJ1-1,TRBV4-3,NA,NA,CASSQGPATPGNTEAFF,TGCGCCAGCAGCCAAGGACCCGCGACACCCGGCAACACTGAAGCTTTCTTT
15,TRBJ2-3,TRBV19,NA,TRBD2,CASSRLAVTADTQYF,TGTGCCAGTAGTCGACTAGCGGTAACAGCAGATACGCAGTATTTT
15,TRBJ2-7,TRBV6-1,NA,TRBD2,CASSERLAGASEQYF,TGTGCCAGCAGTGAAAGGCTAGCGGGAGCTTCCGAGCAGTACTTC
15,TRBJ2-6,TRBV6-1,few,TRBD2,CASTRAGYGANVLTF,TGTGCCAGCACCCGAGCGGGGTACGGGGCCAACGTCCTGACTTTC
14,TRBJ2-1,TRBV2,NA,TRBD2,CASGNSGGAGEQFF,TGTGCCAGCGGAAATAGCGGGGGGGCGGGTGAGCAGTTCTTC
15,TRBJ2-3,TRBV7-2,once,TRBD2,CASRQWEGSTDTQYF,TGTGCCAGCAGACAGTGGGAGGGGAGCACAGATACGCAGTATTTT
14,TRBJ2-3,TRBV29-1,NA,TRBD2,CSVLLAGGPNTQYF,TGCAGCGTCCTCTTAGCGGGAGGGCCGAATACGCAGTATTTT
14,TRBJ1-1,TRBV7-9,NA,NA,CASRPAWEDTEAFF,TGTGCCAGCAGACCCGCGTGGGAGGACACTGAAGCTTTCTTT
14,TRBJ2-3,TRBV7-2,NA,TRBD2,CASSSTSGGDTQYF,TGTGCCAGCAGCTCGACTAGCGGGGGTGATACGCAGTATTTT
15,TRBJ2-5,TRBV9,NA,NA,CASSVAGARQETQYF,TGTGCCAGCAGCGTAGCAGGGGCGAGACAAGAGACCCAGTACTTC
17,TRBJ1-1,TRBV27,once,NA,CASRRFGVPTVNTEAFF,TGTGCCAGCAGGCGGTTCGGAGTACCTACCGTGAACACTGAAGCTTTCTTT
13,TRBJ1-2,TRBV7-9,NA,NA,CASSLEQHYGYTF,TGTGCCAGCAGCTTAGAACAGCACTATGGCTACACCTTC
12,TRBJ2-3,TRBV11-3,NA,NA,CASSFIGGTQYF,TGTGCCAGCAGCTTCATCGGAGGTACGCAGTATTTT
17,TRBJ2-7,TRBV7-2,NA,TRBD2,CASSLFRGGKSSYEQYF,TGTGCCAGCAGCCTTTTCCGGGGGGGAAAAAGCTCCTACGAGCAGTACTTC
14,TRBJ1-2,TRBV29-1,NA,TRBD1,CSVEDPEGARGYTF,TGCAGCGTTGAAGATCCGGAGGGGGCGCGAGGCTACACCTTC
14,TRBJ1-1,TRBV7-2,NA,NA,CASSLGAGSTEAFF,TGTGCCAGCAGCTTGGGGGCAGGTAGCACTGAAGCTTTCTTT
12,TRBJ2-7,TRBV10-3,once,NA,CATSTNGYEQYF,TGTGCCACGTCGACAAACGGCTACGAGCAGTACTTC
12,TRBJ2-7,TRBV30,NA,TRBD1,CAWSGQGYEQYF,TGTGCCTGGAGTGGACAGGGCTACGAGCAGTACTTC
15,TRBJ1-2,TRBV7-2,NA,NA,CASSLGNGGNYGYTF,TGTGCCAGCAGCTTAGGGAACGGAGGGAACTATGGCTACACCTTC
12,TRBJ2-7,TRBV30,NA,TRBD1,CAWSRDSYEQYF,TGTGCCTGGAGTCGGGACAGCTACGAGCAGTACTTC
15,TRBJ1-2,TRBV6-1,NA,NA,CASSESPGANYGYTF,TGTGCCAGCAGTGAATCGCCAGGGGCCAACTATGGCTACACCTTC
12,TRBJ1-2,TRBV30,NA,NA,CAWAQGYYGYTF,TGTGCCTGGGCCCAGGGTTACTATGGCTACACCTTC
13,TRBJ1-5,TRBV29-1,NA,NA,CSAGTGGNQPQHF,TGCAGCGCTGGGACGGGAGGCAATCAGCCCCAGCATTTT
14,TRBJ1-2,TRBV6-1,NA,NA,CASRRDGGLYGYTF,TGTGCCAGCAGACGGGACGGGGGACTCTATGGCTACACCTTC
11,TRBJ2-5,TRBV10-1,once,NA,CASSAGETQYF,TGCGCCAGCAGTGCGGGGGAGACCCAGTACTTC
15,TRBJ2-3,TRBV2,NA,NA,CATQAESLNTDTQYF,TGTGCCACCCAAGCGGAATCCCTTAACACAGATACGCAGTATTTT
16,TRBJ2-7,TRBV10-2,NA,NA,CASSESYASLSYEQYF,TGCGCCAGCAGTGAGTCCTATGCGAGCTTGTCCTACGAGCAGTACTTC